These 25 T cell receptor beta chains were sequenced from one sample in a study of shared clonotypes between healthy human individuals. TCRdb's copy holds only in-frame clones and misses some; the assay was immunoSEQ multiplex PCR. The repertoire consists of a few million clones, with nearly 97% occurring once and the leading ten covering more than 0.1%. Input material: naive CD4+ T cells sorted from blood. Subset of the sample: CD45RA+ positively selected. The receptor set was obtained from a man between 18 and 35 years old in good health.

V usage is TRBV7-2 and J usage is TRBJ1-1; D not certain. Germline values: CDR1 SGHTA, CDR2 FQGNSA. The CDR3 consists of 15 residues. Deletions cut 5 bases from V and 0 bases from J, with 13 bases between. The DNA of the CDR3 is TGTGCCAGCAGCCGCCGCAGGACGTTGAACACTGAAGCTTTCTTT. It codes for CASSRRRTLNTEAFF.

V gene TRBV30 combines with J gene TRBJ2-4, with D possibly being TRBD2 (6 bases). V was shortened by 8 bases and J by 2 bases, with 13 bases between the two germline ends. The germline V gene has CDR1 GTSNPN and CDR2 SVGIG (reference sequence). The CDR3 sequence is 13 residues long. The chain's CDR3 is CAGDWQTKNIQYF. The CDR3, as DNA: TGTGCCGGGGACTGGCAAACCAAAAACATTCAGTACTTC.

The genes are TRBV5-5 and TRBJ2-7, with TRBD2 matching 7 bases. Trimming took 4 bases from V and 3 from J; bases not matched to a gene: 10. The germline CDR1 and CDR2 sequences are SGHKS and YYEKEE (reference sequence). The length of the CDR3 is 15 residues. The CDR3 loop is CASSRPAGVVYEQYF. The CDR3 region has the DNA TGTGCCAGCAGCCGCCCCGCGGGAGTGGTCTACGAGCAGTACTTC.

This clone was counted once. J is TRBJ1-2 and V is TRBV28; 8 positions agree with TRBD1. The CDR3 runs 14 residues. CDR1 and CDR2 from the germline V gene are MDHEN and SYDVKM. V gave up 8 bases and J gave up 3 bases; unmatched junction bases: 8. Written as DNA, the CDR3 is TGTGCCAGCGATTCAGGGGGCTTTGACTATGGCTACACCTTC. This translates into CASDSGGFDYGYTF.

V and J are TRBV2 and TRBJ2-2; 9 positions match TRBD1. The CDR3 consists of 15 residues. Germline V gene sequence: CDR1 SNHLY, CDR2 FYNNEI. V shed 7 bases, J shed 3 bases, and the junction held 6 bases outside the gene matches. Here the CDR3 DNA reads TGTGCCAGCACCTGGACAGGGGCGGACACCGGGGAGCTGTTTTTT. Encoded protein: CASTWTGADTGELFF. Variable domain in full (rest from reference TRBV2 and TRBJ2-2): EPEVTQTPSHQVTQMGQEVILRCVPISNHLYFYWYRQILGQKVEFLVSFYNNEISEKSEIFDDQFSVERPDGSNFTLKIRSTKLEDSAMYFCASTWTGADTGELFFGEGSRLTVL.

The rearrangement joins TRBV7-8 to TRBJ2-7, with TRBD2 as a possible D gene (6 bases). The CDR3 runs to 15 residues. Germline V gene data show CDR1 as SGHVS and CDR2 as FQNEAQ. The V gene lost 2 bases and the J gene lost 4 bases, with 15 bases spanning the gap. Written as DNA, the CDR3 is TGTGCCAGCAGCTTACCAGCGGGTTTGCGGTACGAGCAGTACTTC. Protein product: CASSLPAGLRYEQYF.

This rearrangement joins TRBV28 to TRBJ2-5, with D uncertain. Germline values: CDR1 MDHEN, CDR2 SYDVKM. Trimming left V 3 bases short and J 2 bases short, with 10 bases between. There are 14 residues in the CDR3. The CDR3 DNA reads TGTGCCAGCAGTTTTTCCAGAGCGCAAGAGACCCAGTACTTC. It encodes CASSFSRAQETQYF.

CDR3 loop: CASSVAGSGNTDTQYF. The CDR3 region has the DNA TGTGCCAGCAGCGTAGCCGGTAGCGGGAACACAGATACGCAGTATTTT. V and J are TRBV9 and TRBJ2-3, with TRBD2 identical over 8 bases. Looked up from germline, CDR1 is SGDLS and CDR2 is YYNGEE. There are 16 residues in the CDR3. V dropped 0 bases and J dropped 2; count of bases not matched to a gene: 5.

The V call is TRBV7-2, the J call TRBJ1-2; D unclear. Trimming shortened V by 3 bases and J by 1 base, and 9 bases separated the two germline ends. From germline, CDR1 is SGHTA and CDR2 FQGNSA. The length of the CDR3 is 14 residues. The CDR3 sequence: CASSFLQSNYGYTF. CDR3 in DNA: TGTGCCAGCAGCTTTTTACAGAGTAACTATGGCTACACCTTC.

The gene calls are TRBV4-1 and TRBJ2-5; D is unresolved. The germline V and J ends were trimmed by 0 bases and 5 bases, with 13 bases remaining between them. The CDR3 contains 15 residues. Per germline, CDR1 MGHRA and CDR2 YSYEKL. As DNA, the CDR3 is TGCGCCAGCAGCCAAGATCCCCCCCTCAAGGAGACCCAGTACTTC. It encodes CASSQDPPLKETQYF.

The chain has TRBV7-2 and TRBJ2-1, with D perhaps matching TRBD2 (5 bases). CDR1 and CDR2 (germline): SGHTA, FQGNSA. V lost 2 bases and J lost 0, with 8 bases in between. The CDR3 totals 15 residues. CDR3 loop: CASSLRESSYNEQFF. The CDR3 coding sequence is TGTGCCAGCAGCTTAAGGGAGAGCTCCTACAATGAGCAGTTCTTC.

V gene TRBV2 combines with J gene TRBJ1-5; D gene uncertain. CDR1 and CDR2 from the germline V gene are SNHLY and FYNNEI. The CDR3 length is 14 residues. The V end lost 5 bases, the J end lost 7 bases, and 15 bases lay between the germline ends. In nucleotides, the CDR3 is TGTGCCAGCAGTCGAACCCCGTCAAAGCAGCCCCAGCATTTT. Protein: CASSRTPSKQPQHF.

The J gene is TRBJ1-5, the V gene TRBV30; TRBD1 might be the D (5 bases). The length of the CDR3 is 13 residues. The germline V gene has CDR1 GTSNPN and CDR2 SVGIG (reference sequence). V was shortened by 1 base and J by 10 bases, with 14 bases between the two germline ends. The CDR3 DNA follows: TGTGCCTGGAGTGATAATGAGGGGACTCCCCAGCATTTT. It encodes CAWSDNEGTPQHF.

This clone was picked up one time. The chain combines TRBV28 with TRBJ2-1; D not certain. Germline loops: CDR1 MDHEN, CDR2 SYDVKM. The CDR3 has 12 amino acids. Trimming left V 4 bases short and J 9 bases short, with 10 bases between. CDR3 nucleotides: TGTGCCAGCAGTTCCTTAATTAGTGAGCAGTTCTTC. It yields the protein CASSSLISEQFF.

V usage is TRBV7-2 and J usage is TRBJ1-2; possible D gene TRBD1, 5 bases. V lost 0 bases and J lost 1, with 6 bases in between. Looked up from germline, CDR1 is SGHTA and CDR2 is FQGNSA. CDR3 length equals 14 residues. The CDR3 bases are TGTGCCAGCAGCTTAGCGACAGTTAACTATGGCTACACCTTC. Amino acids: CASSLATVNYGYTF.

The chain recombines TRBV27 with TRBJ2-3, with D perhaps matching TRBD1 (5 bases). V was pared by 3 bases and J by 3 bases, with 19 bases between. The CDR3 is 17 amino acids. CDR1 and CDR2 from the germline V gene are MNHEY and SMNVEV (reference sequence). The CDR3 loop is CASSFPRQGFRTDTQYF. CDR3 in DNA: TGTGCCAGCAGTTTCCCCCGCCAGGGTTTCAGGACAGATACGCAGTATTTT.

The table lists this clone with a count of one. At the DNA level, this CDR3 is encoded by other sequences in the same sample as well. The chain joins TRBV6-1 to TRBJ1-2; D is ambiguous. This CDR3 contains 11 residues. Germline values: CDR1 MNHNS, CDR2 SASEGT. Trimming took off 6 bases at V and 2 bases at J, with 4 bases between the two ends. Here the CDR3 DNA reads TGTGCCAGCAGGGAAAACTATGGCTACACCTTC. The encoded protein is CASRENYGYTF.

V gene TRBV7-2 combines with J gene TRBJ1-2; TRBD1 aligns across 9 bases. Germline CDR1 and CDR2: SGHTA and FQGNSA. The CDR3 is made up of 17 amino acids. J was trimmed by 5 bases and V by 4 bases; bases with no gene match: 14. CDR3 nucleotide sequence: TGTGCCAGCAGCTCCCCTCCCGGGACAGGGTACGCTTATGGCTACACCTTC. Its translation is CASSSPPGTGYAYGYTF.

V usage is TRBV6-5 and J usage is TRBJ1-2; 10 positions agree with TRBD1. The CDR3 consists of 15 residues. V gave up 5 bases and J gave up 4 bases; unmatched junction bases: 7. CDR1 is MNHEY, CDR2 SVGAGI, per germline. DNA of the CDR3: TGTGCCAGCAGTCCGGGACAGGGGCGACCCTATGGCTACACCTTC. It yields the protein CASSPGQGRPYGYTF.

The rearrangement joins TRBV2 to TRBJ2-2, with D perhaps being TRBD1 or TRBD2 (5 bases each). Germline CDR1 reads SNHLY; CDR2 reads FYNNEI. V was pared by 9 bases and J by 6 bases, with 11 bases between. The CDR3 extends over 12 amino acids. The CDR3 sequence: CASRMGAGELFF. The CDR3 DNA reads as TGTGCCAGTCGGATGGGGGCCGGGGAGCTGTTTTTT.

The CDR3 coding sequence is TGTGCCAGCAGCTCCACGGACAATCAGCCCCAGCATTTT. Protein sequence: CASSSTDNQPQHF. This chain joins TRBV11-2 and TRBJ1-5, with unresolved D. V was cut by 4 bases and J by 3 bases, with 7 bases left in between. Germline CDR1 SGHAT, CDR2 FQNNGV. The CDR3 covers 13 residues.

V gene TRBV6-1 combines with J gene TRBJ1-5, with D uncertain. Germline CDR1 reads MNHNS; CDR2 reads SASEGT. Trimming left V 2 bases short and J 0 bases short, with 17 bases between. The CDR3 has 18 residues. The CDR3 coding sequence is TGTGCCAGCAGTGAATCGGGTAGGACCGATTATAGCAATCAGCCCCAGCATTTT. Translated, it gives CASSESGRTDYSNQPQHF.

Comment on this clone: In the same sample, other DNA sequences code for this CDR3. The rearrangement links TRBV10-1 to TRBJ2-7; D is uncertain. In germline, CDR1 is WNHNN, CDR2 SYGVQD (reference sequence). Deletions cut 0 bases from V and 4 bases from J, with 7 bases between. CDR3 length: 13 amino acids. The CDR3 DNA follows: TGCGCCAGCAGTGAGTCCGGACGGTACGAGCAGTACTTC. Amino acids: CASSESGRYEQYF.

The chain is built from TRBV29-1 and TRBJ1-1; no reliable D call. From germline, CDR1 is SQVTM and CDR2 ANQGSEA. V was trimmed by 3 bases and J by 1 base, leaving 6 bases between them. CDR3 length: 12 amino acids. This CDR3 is CSVDGKNTEAFF. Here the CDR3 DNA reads TGCAGCGTTGATGGTAAGAACACTGAAGCTTTCTTT.

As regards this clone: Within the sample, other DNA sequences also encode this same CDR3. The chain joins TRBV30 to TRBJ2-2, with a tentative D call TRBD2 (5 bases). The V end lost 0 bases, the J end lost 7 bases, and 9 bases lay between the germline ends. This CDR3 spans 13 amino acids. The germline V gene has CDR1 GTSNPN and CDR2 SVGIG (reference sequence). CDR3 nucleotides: TGTGCCTGGAGTGTAGGCCGGGACGGGGAGCTGTTTTTT. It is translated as CAWSVGRDGELFF.